A selection of T cell receptor beta chains follows, all from one sample in a study of T-cell memory formation after mild COVID-19. TCRdb reanalysed the 5' RACE reads using MiXCR and keeps one entry per CDR3 protein. This sample has 300,000 to 400,000 distinct CDR3 sequences, with about 16% found just once. Sequencing used PBMCs or a T cell subset sorted from them (not recorded which). The receptors were gathered from a young man who had mild COVID-19 (a few samples of this study predate the infection). Cell type and time point are not known. CDR3s include the opening cysteine and the closing phenylalanine or tryptophan. A D gene is named only where the DNA matches it firmly. Only part of the rows carry a size: once, few, many, or a class if the clone is expanded.

V	size	D	length	J	CDR3	DNA
TRBV9	many	-	13	TRBJ2-2	CASSASYTGELFF	TGTGCCAGCAGCGCGTCCTACACCGGGGAGCTGTTTTTT
TRBV6-2/TRBV6-3	-	-	15	TRBJ2-6	CASSTRSSGANVLTF	TGTGCCAGCAGTACCAGGAGCTCTGGGGCCAACGTCCTGACTTTC
TRBV19	-	TRBD1	15	TRBJ1-5	CASRDRVWGNQPQHF	TGTGCCAGTAGGGACAGGGTATGGGGCAATCAGCCCCAGCATTTT
TRBV27	many	TRBD1	15	TRBJ2-2	CASSLDRVNTGELFF	TGTGCCAGCAGTTTGGACAGGGTGAACACCGGGGAGCTGTTTTTT
TRBV12-3/TRBV12-4	few	-	18	TRBJ2-1	CASSFRLGTRSSYNEQFF	TGTGCCAGCAGTTTTCGCCTCGGGACTCGAAGCTCCTACAATGAGCAGTTCTTC
TRBV7-6	few	-	13	TRBJ2-3	CASSRGRRDTQYF	TGTGCCAGCAGCCGTGGACGGAGGGATACGCAGTATTTT
TRBV5-4	few	TRBD2	13	TRBJ2-3	CASSQGTRGGEYF	TGTGCCAGCAGCCAAGGGACGCGGGGGGGCGAGTATTTT
TRBV19	-	-	13	TRBJ1-1	CASSIMRGVEAFF	TGTGCCAGTAGTATCATGCGCGGCGTCGAAGCTTTCTTT
TRBV6-5	-	-	14	TRBJ2-4	CASSEGQGGNIQYF	TGTGCCAGCAGTGAGGGGCAGGGAGGAAACATTCAGTACTTC
TRBV29-1	many	TRBD2	15	TRBJ2-1	CSVGRGGSSYNEQFF	TGCAGCGTGGGGCGGGGGGGAAGCTCCTACAATGAGCAGTTCTTC
TRBV2	-	TRBD2	17	TRBJ2-3	CASSELAGGSGTDTQYF	TGTGCCAGCAGTGAGCTAGCGGGGGGCTCGGGCACAGATACGCAGTATTTT
TRBV6-1	-	TRBD1	14	TRBJ2-1	CASSDGQGDGEQFF	TGTGCCAGCAGTGACGGGCAGGGGGACGGTGAGCAGTTCTTC
TRBV7-2	few	-	14	TRBJ1-1	CASTRGQLNTEAFF	TGTGCCAGCACACGAGGACAGCTGAACACTGAAGCTTTCTTT
TRBV9	few	-	16	TRBJ2-1	CASSVGGTSVRNEQFF	TGTGCCAGCAGCGTAGGGGGGACTTCAGTCCGTAATGAGCAGTTCTTC
TRBV15	few	-	15	TRBJ2-1	CATSRAQGSYNEQFF	TGTGCCACCAGCAGAGCACAGGGCTCCTACAATGAGCAGTTCTTC
TRBV20-1	-	-	12	TRBJ2-4	CSAGPLGGIQYF	TGCAGTGCCGGACCGCTAGGGGGCATTCAGTACTTC
TRBV4-1	-	-	13	TRBJ2-7	CASSQAVGYEQYF	TGCGCCAGCAGCCAAGCCGTCGGGTACGAGCAGTACTTC
TRBV10-3	few	-	14	TRBJ2-3	CAIGGLPSTDTQYF	TGTGCCATCGGAGGGCTTCCGTCCACAGATACGCAGTATTTT
TRBV6-6	-	TRBD1	15	TRBJ1-1	CASRDRDRVATEAFF	TGTGCCAGCAGAGACCGGGACAGGGTTGCCACTGAAGCTTTCTTT
TRBV11-1	few	TRBD1	19	TRBJ2-4	CASSLVGFQSGTDRNIQYF	TGTGCCAGCAGCTTAGTAGGCTTTCAATCGGGGACAGACAGAAACATTCAGTACTTC
TRBV5-1	many	TRBD2	17	TRBJ2-5	CASRPGLRGGGGETQYF	TGCGCCAGCAGACCAGGTTTGCGGGGGGGCGGAGGAGAGACCCAGTACTTC
TRBV6-5	-	-	13	TRBJ1-2	CASSYYKGDGYTF	TGTGCCAGCAGTTATTACAAGGGGGATGGCTACACCTTC
TRBV7-3	-	TRBD2	15	TRBJ2-3	CASSRGGRNTDTQYF	TGTGCCAGCAGCCGGGGGGGCCGGAACACAGATACGCAGTATTTT
TRBV4-3	few	TRBD2	15	TRBJ2-1	CASSYSTSGENEQFF	TGCGCCAGCAGCTATTCGACTAGCGGTGAAAATGAGCAGTTCTTC
TRBV5-1	few	TRBD2	14	TRBJ2-3	CASSPGGAADTQYF	TGCGCCAGCAGCCCGGGGGGGGCGGCAGATACGCAGTATTTT
TRBV5-1	few	TRBD2	15	TRBJ2-1	CASSYGLAGLDEQFF	TGCGCCAGCAGCTACGGACTAGCGGGGTTAGATGAGCAGTTCTTC
TRBV4-3	-	TRBD2	16	TRBJ2-2	CASSQDLAGGSGELFF	TGCGCCAGCAGCCAAGATCTAGCGGGGGGGTCTGGGGAGCTGTTTTTT
TRBV12-3/TRBV12-4	-	-	13	TRBJ1-2	CASSPRGGYGYTF	TGTGCCAGCAGCCCGAGGGGCGGCTATGGCTACACCTTC
TRBV10-2	few	TRBD2	14	TRBJ2-2	CALGGDENTGELFF	TGCGCCCTGGGGGGGGACGAAAACACCGGGGAGCTGTTTTTT
TRBV11-3	-	-	13	TRBJ1-1	CASSLGPGDEAFF	TGTGCCAGCAGCTTAGGTCCCGGGGATGAAGCTTTCTTT
TRBV7-7	many	-	14	TRBJ2-5	CASSPRGSQETQYF	TGTGCCAGCAGCCCAAGGGGCAGCCAAGAGACCCAGTACTTC
TRBV7-3	few	TRBD1	13	TRBJ2-2	CASSRGLTGELFF	TGTGCCAGCAGCAGGGGGCTCACCGGGGAGCTGTTTTTT
TRBV7-9	-	-	15	TRBJ2-1	CASSSLRGRGGEQFF	TGTGCCAGCAGCTCCTTGCGGGGAAGAGGTGGTGAGCAGTTCTTC
TRBV5-1	few	-	15	TRBJ1-2	CASSFGSPSHYGYTF	TGCGCCAGCAGCTTCGGGTCCCCCTCTCACTATGGCTACACCTTC
TRBV12-3/TRBV12-4	many	TRBD2	15	TRBJ2-3	CASRRPSGGAGTQYF	TGTGCCAGCAGGCGTCCTAGCGGGGGGGCAGGGACGCAGTATTTT
TRBV3-1	-	-	16	TRBJ2-2	CASSQERDKNTGELFF	TGTGCCAGCAGCCAAGAGCGGGACAAGAACACCGGGGAGCTGTTTTTT
TRBV5-6	-	-	14	TRBJ1-4	CASTTGVFNEKLFF	TGTGCCAGCACCACGGGAGTCTTTAATGAAAAACTGTTTTTT
TRBV20-1	-	TRBD2	15	TRBJ2-5	CSAGGLAFGYETQYF	TGCAGTGCTGGGGGACTAGCTTTTGGTTACGAGACCCAGTACTTC
TRBV5-1	-	TRBD1	17	TRBJ1-2	CASSLNIMQGARKGYTF	TGCGCCAGCAGCCTCAACATCATGCAGGGGGCGCGGAAGGGCTACACCTTC
TRBV6-1	-	-	16	TRBJ1-6	CASKGSQSSYNSPLHF	TGTGCCAGCAAGGGCAGTCAGAGCTCCTATAATTCACCCCTCCACTTT
TRBV19	many	-	15	TRBJ2-1	CASSMRGSSYNEQFF	TGTGCCAGTAGTATGCGGGGTAGCTCCTACAATGAGCAGTTCTTC
TRBV28	many	-	15	TRBJ2-5	CASSLWQEPQETQYF	TGTGCCAGCAGTTTATGGCAGGAGCCCCAAGAGACCCAGTACTTC